This entry features one T cell receptor (beta chain) sequence. It was during active infection that Seattle patients were enrolled and then longitudinally followed. The CDR3 consists of 16 residues. Germline V gene data show CDR1 as SEHNR and CDR2 as FQNEAQ (reference sequence). V gave up 5 bases and J gave up 5 bases, with 16 bases separating them. This sample was included in a study of blood T cell repertoires in COVID-19. At the level of the study: Collection of acute and convalescent COVID-19 samples took place in the United States, Italy and Spain. T cells, B-cell-depleted T cells, or PBMCs provided the cDNA or gDNA that served as material.

Produced via immunoSEQ multiplex PCR; TCRdb's table is partial and in-frame only. The profile covers hundreds of thousands of clones, with around 90% appearing a single time and more than 0.7% taken by the ten largest. This sequence originates from a man aged 60 to 69 with COVID-19, enrolled during active disease. Material for sequencing was peripheral blood. V and J are TRBV7-9 and TRBJ1-6, with D unclear. CDR3 sequence (DNA): TGTGCCAGCAGCCTTAATCCCGGGGATCATAATTCACCCCTCCACTTT. It translates to CASSLNPGDHNSPLHF.